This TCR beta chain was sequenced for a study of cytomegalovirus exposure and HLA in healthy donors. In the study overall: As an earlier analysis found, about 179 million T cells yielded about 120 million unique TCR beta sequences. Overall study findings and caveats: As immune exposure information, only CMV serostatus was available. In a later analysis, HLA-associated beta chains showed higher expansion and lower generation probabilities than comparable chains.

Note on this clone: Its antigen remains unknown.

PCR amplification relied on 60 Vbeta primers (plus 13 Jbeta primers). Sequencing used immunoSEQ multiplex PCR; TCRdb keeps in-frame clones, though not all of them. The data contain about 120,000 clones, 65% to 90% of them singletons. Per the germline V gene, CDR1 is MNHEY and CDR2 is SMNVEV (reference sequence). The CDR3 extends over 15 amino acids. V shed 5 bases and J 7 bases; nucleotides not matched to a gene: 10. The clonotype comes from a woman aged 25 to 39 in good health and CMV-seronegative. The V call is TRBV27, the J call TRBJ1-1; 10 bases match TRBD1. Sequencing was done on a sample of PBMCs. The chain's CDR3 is CASSEEGQGWNEAFF. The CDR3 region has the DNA TGTGCCAGCAGTGAAGAGGGACAGGGGTGGAATGAAGCTTTCTTT.